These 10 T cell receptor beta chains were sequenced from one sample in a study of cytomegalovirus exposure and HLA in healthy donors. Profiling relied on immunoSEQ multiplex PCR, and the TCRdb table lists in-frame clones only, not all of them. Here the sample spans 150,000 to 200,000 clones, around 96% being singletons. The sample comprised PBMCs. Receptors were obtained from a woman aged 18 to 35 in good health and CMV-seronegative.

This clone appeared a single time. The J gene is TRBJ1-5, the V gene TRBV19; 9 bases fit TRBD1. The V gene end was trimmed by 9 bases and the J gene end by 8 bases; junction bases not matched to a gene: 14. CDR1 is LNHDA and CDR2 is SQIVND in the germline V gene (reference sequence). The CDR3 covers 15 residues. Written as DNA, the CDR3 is TGTGCCAGCCTTGCCGGGACAGGGAGCTTGGAGCCCCAGCATTTT. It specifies CASLAGTGSLEPQHF.

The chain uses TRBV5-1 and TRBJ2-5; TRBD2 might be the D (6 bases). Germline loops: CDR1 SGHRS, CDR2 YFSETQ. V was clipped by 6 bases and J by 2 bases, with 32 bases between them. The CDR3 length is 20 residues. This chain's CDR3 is CASTPWGLIGSGAVQETQYF. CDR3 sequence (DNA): TGCGCCAGCACCCCATGGGGACTTATCGGATCCGGGGCAGTTCAAGAGACCCAGTACTTC.

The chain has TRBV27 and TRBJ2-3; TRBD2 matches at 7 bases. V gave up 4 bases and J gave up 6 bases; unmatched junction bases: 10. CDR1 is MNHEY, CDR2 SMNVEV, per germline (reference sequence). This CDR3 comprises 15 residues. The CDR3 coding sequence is TGTGCCAGCAGTTCTAGCGGATCTAAGGTGGATACGCAGTATTTT. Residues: CASSSSGSKVDTQYF.

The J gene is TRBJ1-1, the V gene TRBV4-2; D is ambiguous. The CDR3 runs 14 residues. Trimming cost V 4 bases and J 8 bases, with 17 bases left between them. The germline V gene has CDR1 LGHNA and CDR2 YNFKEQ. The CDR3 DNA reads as TGTGCCAGCAGCCTGGGCGACGCACGGATAGAAGCTTTCTTT. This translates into CASSLGDARIEAFF.

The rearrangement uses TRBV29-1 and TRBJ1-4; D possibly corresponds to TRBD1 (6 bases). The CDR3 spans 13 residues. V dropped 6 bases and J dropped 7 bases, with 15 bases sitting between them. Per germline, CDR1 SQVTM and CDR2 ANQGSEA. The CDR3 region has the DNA TGCAGCGTCAGCTCAGGGGTGGGTGAAAAACTGTTTTTT. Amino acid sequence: CSVSSGVGEKLFF.

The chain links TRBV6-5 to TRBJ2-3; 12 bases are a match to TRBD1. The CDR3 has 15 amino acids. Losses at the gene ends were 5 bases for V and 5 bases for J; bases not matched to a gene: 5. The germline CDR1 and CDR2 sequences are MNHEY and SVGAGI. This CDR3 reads CASSRDRGRGDTQYF. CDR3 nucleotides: TGTGCCAGCAGTCGGGACAGGGGGCGCGGAGATACGCAGTATTTT.

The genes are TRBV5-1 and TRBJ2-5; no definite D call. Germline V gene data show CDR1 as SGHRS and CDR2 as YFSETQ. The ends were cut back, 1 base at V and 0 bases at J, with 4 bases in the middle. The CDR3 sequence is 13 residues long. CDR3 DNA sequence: TGCGCCAGCAGCTTGTCCAACCAAGAGACCCAGTACTTC. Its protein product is CASSLSNQETQYF.

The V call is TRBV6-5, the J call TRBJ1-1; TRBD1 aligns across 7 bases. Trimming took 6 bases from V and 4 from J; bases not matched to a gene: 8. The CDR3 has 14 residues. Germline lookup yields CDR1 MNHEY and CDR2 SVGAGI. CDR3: CASSRGQWVTEAFF. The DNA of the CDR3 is TGTGCCAGCAGCAGGGGACAGTGGGTCACTGAAGCTTTCTTT.

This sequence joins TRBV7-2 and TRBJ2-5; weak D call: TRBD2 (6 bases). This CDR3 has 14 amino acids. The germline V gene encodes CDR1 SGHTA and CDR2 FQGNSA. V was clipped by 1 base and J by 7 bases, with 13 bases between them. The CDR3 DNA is TGTGCCAGCAGCTTAGGGCCTAGCGAGGGGACCCAGTACTTC. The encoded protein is CASSLGPSEGTQYF.

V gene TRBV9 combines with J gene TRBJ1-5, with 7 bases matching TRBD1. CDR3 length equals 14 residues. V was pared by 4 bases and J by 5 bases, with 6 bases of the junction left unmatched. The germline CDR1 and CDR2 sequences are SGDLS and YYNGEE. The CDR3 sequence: CASSPTGVYQPQHF. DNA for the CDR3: TGTGCCAGCAGCCCTACAGGGGTTTATCAGCCCCAGCATTTT.